This passage covers 9 T cell receptor beta chains from one sample sequenced in a study of cytomegalovirus exposure and HLA in healthy donors. The PCR ran on 60 Vbeta and 13 Jbeta primers. Sequencing was performed with immunoSEQ multiplex PCR; in TCRdb, only in-frame clones are kept and a portion is missing. The table records 120,000 to 150,000 clones, over 70% of them present only once. Source material: PBMCs. These receptors were taken from a male donor in good health and CMV-seronegative.

The chain has TRBV19 and TRBJ2-2, with D perhaps matching TRBD1 (5 bases). This CDR3 spans 15 amino acids. The ends were cut back, 2 bases at V and 1 base at J, with 8 bases in the middle. Germline V CDR1 and CDR2: LNHDA, SQIVND (reference sequence). The CDR3 spells CASSIRQGNTGELFF. DNA for the CDR3: TGTGCCAGTAGTATAAGGCAGGGGAACACCGGGGAGCTGTTTTTT.

This chain connects TRBV2 to TRBJ2-7; 14 bases line up with TRBD2. Germline V gene sequence: CDR1 SNHLY, CDR2 FYNNEI. V was pared by 6 bases and J by 0 bases, with 4 bases of the junction left unmatched. The CDR3 length is 16 residues. The CDR3 sequence is CASSGLAGGRSYEQYF. CDR3 nucleotides: TGTGCCAGCAGCGGACTAGCGGGGGGCCGCTCCTACGAGCAGTACTTC.

The chain is built from TRBV29-1 and TRBJ2-1; 8 bases align to TRBD1. CDR1 and CDR2 from the germline V gene are SQVTM and ANQGSEA. V gave up 4 bases and J gave up 10 bases; unmatched junction bases: 6. CDR3 length: 12 amino acids. The CDR3 DNA is TGCAGCGTTGGATTTGGGGACAGGGAGCAGTTCTTC. Translated: CSVGFGDREQFF.

This clone was detected only a few times. The J gene is TRBJ2-7, the V gene TRBV5-1; a possible D gene is TRBD2 (6 bases). Germline V gene lookup returns CDR1 SGHRS and CDR2 YFSETQ. Deletions cut 7 bases from V and 3 bases from J, with 14 bases between. This CDR3 has 13 amino acids. Here the CDR3 reads CASSSGTYYEQYF. CDR3 bases: TGCGCCAGCTCCTCGGGGACTTACTACGAGCAGTACTTC.

This rearrangement joins TRBV19 to TRBJ1-6; TRBD1 matches at 7 bases. CDR3 length: 17 residues. CDR1 is LNHDA and CDR2 is SQIVND in the germline V gene (reference sequence). Trimming removed 3 bases from V and 0 bases from J; junction bases left unmatched: 5. The CDR3 loop reads CASSIKGQDSYNSPLHF. Here the CDR3 DNA reads TGTGCCAGTAGTATTAAAGGACAGGACTCCTATAATTCACCCCTCCACTTT.

The V and J genes are TRBV6-1 and TRBJ1-2; D gene unclear. CDR3 length: 17 amino acids. V was trimmed by 1 base and J by 6 bases, leaving 21 bases between them. CDR1 and CDR2 from the germline V gene are MNHNS and SASEGT. CDR3 sequence (DNA): TGTGCCAGCAGTGAAGGTCTAAATCCTAGGGTGCGGGATGGCTACACCTTC. Translation: CASSEGLNPRVRDGYTF.

The gene calls are TRBV5-1 and TRBJ2-1; tentatively, D is TRBD2 (7 bases). This CDR3 region has 19 residues. Trimming took 5 bases from V and 10 from J, leaving 34 bases between them. Germline V gene lookup returns CDR1 SGHRS and CDR2 YFSETQ. The CDR3 nucleotides read TGCGCCAGCAGACGGTCCCAGACTCGGATCGCGGGGGCCCCAGGGGAGCAGTTCTTC. It translates to CASRRSQTRIAGAPGEQFF.

V gene TRBV6-5 combines with J gene TRBJ2-1, with 10 bases identical to TRBD2. V was pared by 6 bases and J by 12 bases, with 11 bases of the junction left unmatched. This CDR3 comprises 14 residues. Germline CDR1 MNHEY, CDR2 SVGAGI. CDR3 sequence: CASRNSGGSLGQFF. In nucleotides, the CDR3 is TGTGCCAGCAGAAATAGCGGGGGGTCCCTCGGGCAGTTCTTC.

This clone was seen a single time. The gene calls are TRBV2 and TRBJ1-5; 9 bases map to TRBD1. The V segment lost 5 bases and the J segment 7 bases; nucleotides outside the gene matches: 6. The CDR3 contains 14 residues. Germline values: CDR1 SNHLY, CDR2 FYNNEI. CDR3 bases: TGTGCCAGCAGTCGACAGGGGGTTAGCCAGCCCCAGCATTTT. As protein: CASSRQGVSQPQHF.